These 23 T cell receptor beta chains were sequenced from one sample in a study of breast tumors, draining lymph nodes, adjacent tissues (dated by TCRdb to about 2016). Library method: multiplex PCR. The data were produced on an Illumina HiSeq 2000. TCRdb ran its own pipeline on the public reads, namely fastp trimming at Q25 and MiXCR clone calling, and kept in-frame beta chains. Records with the same CDR3 protein are collapsed into one entry carrying the most frequent genes and DNA. Here the sample has approximately 7,100 distinct CDR3 sequences; nearly 75% occur a single time. In total, the top ten clones hold approximately 45% of the sample. Sequencing used tumor-adjacent breast tissue. These receptors all stem from a female donor with breast cancer. Some clones in this sample may be carry-over from other donors' samples.

The chain links TRBV20-1 to TRBJ2-1, with 7 bases fitting TRBD2. There are 12 residues in the CDR3. V trimming: 5 bases; J trimming: 8 bases; junction bases outside the gene matches: 6. Germline lookup yields CDR1 DFQATT and CDR2 SNEGSKA (reference sequence). The CDR3 here is CSASEAGYEQFF. The CDR3 nucleotides read TGCAGTGCTTCAGAAGCGGGGTATGAGCAGTTCTTC.

Judged by abundance, this clonotype is large (0.1 to 1%). This sequence joins TRBV20-1 and TRBJ1-2; TRBD1 is a possible D gene (5 bases). Germline values: CDR1 DFQATT, CDR2 SNEGSKA (reference sequence). V lost 5 bases and J lost 1, with 14 bases in between. The CDR3 length is 14 residues. The CDR3 spells CSAYAPGGNYGYTF. CDR3 coding DNA: TGCAGTGCTTATGCGCCGGGGGGTAACTATGGCTACACCTTC.

The chain is built from TRBV11-2 and TRBJ2-5; 7 bases fit TRBD2. Germline values: CDR1 SGHAT, CDR2 FQNNGV. This CDR3 contains 14 residues. V shed 6 bases and J 2 bases; nucleotides not matched to a gene: 6. The CDR3 DNA reads as TGTGCCAGCAGTCCGCCGGGACTACAAGAGACCCAGTACTTC. Its translation is CASSPPGLQETQYF.

The chain combines TRBV20-1 with TRBJ2-5; D not resolved. Trimming took off 6 bases at V and 3 bases at J, with 5 bases between the two ends. CDR3 size: 10 residues. The germline CDR1 and CDR2 sequences are DFQATT and SNEGSKA (reference sequence). The CDR3 reads CSAPKETQYF. The CDR3, as DNA: TGCAGTGCACCGAAAGAGACCCAGTACTTC.

The chain carries TRBV11-2 and TRBJ2-7; a possible D gene is TRBD2 (6 bases). This CDR3 has 14 residues. From germline, CDR1 is SGHAT and CDR2 FQNNGV. V was trimmed by 5 bases and J by 7 bases, leaving 18 bases between them. The chain's CDR3 is CASSHLEGSGEQYF. The CDR3 DNA follows: TGTGCCAGCAGCCACCTGGAGGGGTCTGGGGAGCAGTACTTC.

The chain carries TRBV29-1 and TRBJ2-7; weak D call: TRBD1 (6 bases). V was trimmed by 3 bases and J by 0 bases, leaving 12 bases between them. Per germline, CDR1 SQVTM and CDR2 ANQGSEA. The CDR3 runs to 14 residues. The CDR3 reads CSVEDSRGSYEQYF. For the CDR3, the DNA is TGCAGCGTTGAGGATTCCAGGGGCTCCTACGAGCAGTACTTC.

The chain employs TRBV3-1 and TRBJ2-7; 9 bases align to TRBD2. V lost 6 bases and J lost 3; bases outside the gene matches: 6. In germline, CDR1 is LGHDT, CDR2 YNNKEL (reference sequence). This CDR3 region has 14 residues. The chain's CDR3 is CASSQTSGGYEQYF. The CDR3 bases are TGTGCCAGCAGTCAGACTAGCGGCGGCTACGAGCAGTACTTC.

This rearrangement joins TRBV10-1 to TRBJ2-3; D could derive from TRBD1 or TRBD2 (5 bases each). This CDR3 has 16 amino acids. Trimming stripped 1 base from V and 5 bases from J, with 16 bases between. Germline CDR1 WNHNN, CDR2 SYGVQD (reference sequence). Here the CDR3 reads CASSELGDPAEDTQYF. The CDR3 DNA sequence: TGCGCCAGCAGTGAGTTGGGGGACCCGGCGGAAGATACGCAGTATTTT.

This clonotype was recorded many times. The V call is TRBV9, the J call TRBJ2-1, with D possibly matching TRBD2 (6 bases). Germline assignment: CDR1 SGDLS and CDR2 YYNGEE. The CDR3 spans 15 residues. The V gene lost 1 base and the J gene lost 9 bases, with 17 bases spanning the gap. This CDR3 is CASSVMVDYPSEQFF. CDR3 nucleotide sequence: TGTGCCAGCAGCGTAATGGTGGACTACCCCAGTGAGCAGTTCTTC.

Points on this clonotype: A read error may be the cause here, since a much bigger clone is one base away. The chain employs TRBV20-1 and TRBJ2-1, with TRBD1 matching 8 bases. CDR3 length: 11 residues. Germline trimming cut 5 bases from V and 6 bases from J; bases unmatched to any gene: 0. The germline V gene encodes CDR1 DFQATT and CDR2 SNEGSKA (reference sequence). CDR3 loop: CSAGQGNEQFF. Written as DNA, the CDR3 is TGCAGTGCTGGACAGGGCAATGAGCAGTTCTTC.

The chain joins TRBV20-1 to TRBJ2-5, with TRBD2 matching over 13 bases. The CDR3 has 16 amino acids. The ends lost 4 bases at V and 5 bases at J; junction bases unmatched: 10. Germline V gene data show CDR1 as DFQATT and CDR2 as SNEGSKA (reference sequence). This CDR3 reads CSATLSTSGRAETQYF. As DNA, the CDR3 is TGCAGTGCTACCCTCTCCACTAGCGGGAGGGCGGAGACCCAGTACTTC.

This clonotype was observed many times. The chain uses TRBV20-1 and TRBJ2-1; tentatively, D is TRBD1 or TRBD2 (5 bases each). CDR3 length: 13 amino acids. Germline-derived CDR1 and CDR2 are DFQATT and SNEGSKA (reference sequence). Trimming took 0 bases from V and 6 from J, leaving 9 bases between them. CDR3 nucleotides: TGCAGTGCTAGAGATGGGGGTTTCAATGAGCAGTTCTTC. It is translated as CSARDGGFNEQFF.

V usage is TRBV27 and J usage is TRBJ1-5; maybe TRBD1 (5 bases). CDR3 size: 14 residues. Germline V gives CDR1 MNHEY, CDR2 SMNVEV (reference sequence). Between the trimmed V and J ends, which lost 5 bases and 3 bases, there was a span of 11 bases. As DNA, the CDR3 is TGTGCCAGCAGTCTAGGGGCCGTCAATCAGCCCCAGCATTTT. Protein: CASSLGAVNQPQHF.

The chain joins TRBV11-2 to TRBJ1-2; D is uncertain. The CDR3 is 14 residues long. The ends were cut back, 5 bases at V and 4 bases at J, with 14 bases in the middle. The germline V gene has CDR1 SGHAT and CDR2 FQNNGV. Here the CDR3 DNA reads TGTGCCAGCAGCCAGATGGGAACGCCCTATGGCTACACCTTC. It is translated as CASSQMGTPYGYTF. The whole variable domain, remainder taken from reference TRBV11-2 and TRBJ1-2, is EAGVAQSPRYKIIEKRQSVAFWCNPISGHATLYWYQQILGQGPKLLIQFQNNGVVDDSQLPKDRFSAERLKGVDSTLKIQPAKLEDSAVYLCASSQMGTPYGYTFGSGTRLTVV.

Only one count was recorded for this clonotype. V is TRBV9 and J is TRBJ1-3; possible D gene TRBD1, 5 bases. This CDR3 has 16 residues. The germline CDR1 and CDR2 sequences are SGDLS and YYNGEE. Trimming left V 0 bases short and J 2 bases short, with 12 bases between. The CDR3 region is CASSVEPKTAGNTIYF. CDR3 in DNA: TGTGCCAGCAGCGTAGAACCCAAGACAGCTGGAAACACCATATATTTT.

This clonotype was found many times. The chain's CDR3 is CASSSDRGPYNEQFF. The CDR3 DNA reads as TGCGCCAGCAGCTCGGACAGGGGGCCATACAATGAGCAGTTCTTC. The rearrangement uses TRBV5-1 and TRBJ2-1, with 11 bases lining up with TRBD1. Germline CDR1 SGHRS, CDR2 YFSETQ. The CDR3 is 15 residues long. With V trimmed by 3 bases and J by 4 bases, 3 bases remained unmatched.

The V gene is TRBV6-5, the J gene TRBJ2-5; D ambiguous. Germline assignment: CDR1 MNHEY and CDR2 SVGAGI. CDR3 size: 15 residues. V lost 5 bases to trimming and J lost 2 bases, with 15 bases between them. The CDR3 spells CASSGLSVQQETQYF. The DNA for the CDR3 is TGTGCCAGCAGTGGCCTGTCGGTACAACAAGAGACCCAGTACTTC.

The V gene is TRBV5-1, the J gene TRBJ1-4; D is unresolved. CDR1 is SGHRS and CDR2 is YFSETQ in the germline V gene. The CDR3 has 17 amino acids. V lost 0 bases to trimming and J lost 0 bases, with 12 bases between them. CDR3 in DNA: TGCGCCAGCAGCTTGGCTCCCCTCGGGGCAACTAATGAAAAACTGTTTTTT. It specifies CASSLAPLGATNEKLFF. Using reference TRBV5-1 and TRBJ1-4 for the parts outside the CDR3, the full variable domain is KAGVTQTPRYLIKTRGQQVTLSCSPISGHRSVSWYQQTPGQGLQFLFEYFSETQRNKGNFPGRFSGRQFSNSRSEMNVSTLELGDSALYLCASSLAPLGATNEKLFFGSGTQLSVL.

This clonotype occurred a few times. This chain uses TRBV27 with TRBJ2-7; 9 nucleotides agree with TRBD2. Germline V lookup: CDR1 MNHEY, CDR2 SMNVEV (reference sequence). Unmatched junction bases numbered 12, after V lost 8 bases and J lost 1 base. This CDR3 spans 16 amino acids. CDR3 region: CASGLDGTSLSYEQYF. As DNA, the CDR3 is TGTGCCAGCGGTCTAGACGGGACTAGCTTATCCTACGAGCAGTACTTC.

The V and J genes are TRBV6-6 and TRBJ2-7; 7 positions match TRBD1. The CDR3 totals 14 residues. Germline CDR1 and CDR2: MNHNY and SVGAGI (reference sequence). After removal of 0 bases from V and 9 bases from J, the junction contained 8 bases not matched to a gene. The chain's CDR3 is CASSYSGQAGGQYF. The CDR3 bases are TGTGCCAGCAGTTACTCAGGACAGGCAGGAGGGCAGTACTTC.

V usage is TRBV10-3 and J usage is TRBJ2-7, with D maybe TRBD2 (7 bases). In germline, CDR1 is ENHRY, CDR2 SYGVKD. The length of the CDR3 is 16 residues. V was trimmed by 4 bases and J by 3 bases, leaving 19 bases between them. The DNA of the CDR3 is TGTGCCATCAGTGGCAGGCGAGGGGGGGACGACTACGAGCAGTACTTC. It translates to CAISGRRGGDDYEQYF.

This chain links TRBV20-1 with TRBJ2-5; the D is unclear. The CDR3 is 12 amino acids. Germline CDR1 is DFQATT and CDR2 is SNEGSKA (reference sequence). The V gene lost 0 bases and the J gene lost 5 bases, with 7 bases spanning the gap. CDR3 sequence reads: CSARDDTETQYF. In DNA, the CDR3 is TGCAGTGCTAGAGATGATACGGAGACCCAGTACTTC.

Judged by abundance, this clonotype is medium-sized. This chain connects TRBV6-1 to TRBJ2-3; D call uncertain. This CDR3 has 15 residues. The V gene lost 4 bases and the J gene lost 3 bases, with 14 bases spanning the gap. Germline V lookup: CDR1 MNHNS, CDR2 SASEGT. CDR3 DNA: TGTGCCAGCAGTGCCCAGGCGTGGAGTACAGATACGCAGTATTTT. Its protein product is CASSAQAWSTDTQYF.